The clone carrying this TCR beta chain has more than one count but fewer than ten. The antigen is not known. The assay that was used to sequence DNA from cultured CD4+ T cells was the Oncomine TCR Beta short-read assay. MiXCR, applied by TCRdb to the PCR reads, yields one record per CDR3 protein. The sample shows tens of thousands of distinct CDR3 sequences, about 64% of them seen only once. This entry is derived from a study of vaccination and CD4 T cells after COVID-19. Study-wide context: Convalescents were six males and four females, two of them Hispanic. Samples after vaccination came a median around 70 days past dose two, ranging 14 to 241.

Germline V lookup: CDR1 SGHTA, CDR2 FQGNSA. This CDR3 has 12 amino acids. V lost 5 bases, J lost 1 base, and 3 bases lay in between. Treatment reported: approximately 9-day PBMC culture with coronavirus spike peptide pools or control peptides (ViraFEST assay). ViraFEST sequenced TCRs after peptide-pool expansion of antigen-specific T cells. The clonotype originates from a human donor who had recovered from COVID-19. Sample: CD4+ T cells from blood, cultured in vitro. V is TRBV7-2 and J is TRBJ1-5; no clear D. For the CDR3, the DNA is TGTGCCAGCAGCCCAAGCAATCAGCCCCAGCATTTT. Protein sequence: CASSPSNQPQHF.